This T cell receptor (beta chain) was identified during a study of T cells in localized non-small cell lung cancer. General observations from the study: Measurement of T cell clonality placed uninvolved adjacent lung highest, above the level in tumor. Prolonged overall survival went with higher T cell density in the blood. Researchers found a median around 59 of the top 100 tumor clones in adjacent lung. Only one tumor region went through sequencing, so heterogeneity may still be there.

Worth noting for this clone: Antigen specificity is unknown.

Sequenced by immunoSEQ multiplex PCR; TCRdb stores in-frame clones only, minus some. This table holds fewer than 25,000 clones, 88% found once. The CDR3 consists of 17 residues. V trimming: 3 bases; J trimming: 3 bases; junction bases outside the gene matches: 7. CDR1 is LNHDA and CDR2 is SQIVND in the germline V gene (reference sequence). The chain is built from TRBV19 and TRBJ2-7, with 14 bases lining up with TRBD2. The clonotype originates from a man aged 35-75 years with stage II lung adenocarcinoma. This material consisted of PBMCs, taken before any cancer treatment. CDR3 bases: TGTGCCAGTAGTATTGGGAGGGGACTAGCGGGAGTCTACGAGCAGTACTTC. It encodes CASSIGRGLAGVYEQYF.